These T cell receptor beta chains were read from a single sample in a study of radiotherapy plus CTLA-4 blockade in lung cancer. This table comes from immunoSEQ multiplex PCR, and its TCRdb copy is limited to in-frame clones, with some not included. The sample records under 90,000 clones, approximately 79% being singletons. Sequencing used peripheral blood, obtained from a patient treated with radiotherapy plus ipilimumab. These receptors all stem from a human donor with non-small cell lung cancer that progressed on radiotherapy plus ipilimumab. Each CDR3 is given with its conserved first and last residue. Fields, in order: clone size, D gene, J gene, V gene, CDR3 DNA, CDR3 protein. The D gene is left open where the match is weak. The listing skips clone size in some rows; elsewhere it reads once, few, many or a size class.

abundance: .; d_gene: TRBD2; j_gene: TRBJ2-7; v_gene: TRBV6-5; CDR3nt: TGTGCCAGCAGTTACTCCCCCGGGACTAGCGGGAGCGAGCAGTACTTC; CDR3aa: CASSYSPGTSGSEQYF
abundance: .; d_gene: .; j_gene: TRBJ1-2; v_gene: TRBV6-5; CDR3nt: TGTGCCAGCAGTTACAGGGGCCAAAGGAGCTATGGCTACACCTTC; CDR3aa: CASSYRGQRSYGYTF
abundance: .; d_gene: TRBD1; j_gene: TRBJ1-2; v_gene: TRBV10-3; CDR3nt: TGTGCCGCACAACAGGGGGGAGACTATGGCTACACCTTC; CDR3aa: CAAQQGGDYGYTF
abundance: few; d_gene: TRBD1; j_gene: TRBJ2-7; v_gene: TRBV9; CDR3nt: TGTGCCCGCAGCGTGCAGGGGGCGGGGGAGCAGTACTTC; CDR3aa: CARSVQGAGEQYF
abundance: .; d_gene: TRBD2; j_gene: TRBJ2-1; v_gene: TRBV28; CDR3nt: TGTGCCAGCAGTTTACTAGCGGGGGGGCCTAGGACCTACAATGAGCAGTTCTTC; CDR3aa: CASSLLAGGPRTYNEQFF
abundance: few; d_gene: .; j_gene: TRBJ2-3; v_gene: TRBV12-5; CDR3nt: TGTGCTAGTGGCCCGGACTTACGCACAGATACGCAGTATTTT; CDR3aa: CASGPDLRTDTQYF
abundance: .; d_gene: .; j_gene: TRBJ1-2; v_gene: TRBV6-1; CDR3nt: TGTGCCAGCAGTAATCGATGGGGTGGCTACACCTTC; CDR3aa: CASSNRWGGYTF
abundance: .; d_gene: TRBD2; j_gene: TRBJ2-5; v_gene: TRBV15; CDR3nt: TGTGCCACCAGCAGTGGGCTAGCGGGGGGTGAGACCCAGTACTTC; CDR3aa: CATSSGLAGGETQYF
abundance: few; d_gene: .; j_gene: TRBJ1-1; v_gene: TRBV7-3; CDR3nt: TGTGCCAGCAGCTTAACAGGGGGGGACACTGAAGCTTTCTTT; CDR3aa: CASSLTGGDTEAFF
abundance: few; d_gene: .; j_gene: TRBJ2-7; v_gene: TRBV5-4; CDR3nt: TGTGCCAGCAGCTCCCTCTCGGACGGCTACGAGCAGTACTTC; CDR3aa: CASSSLSDGYEQYF
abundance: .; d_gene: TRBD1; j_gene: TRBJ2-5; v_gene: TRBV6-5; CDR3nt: TGTGCCAGCAGTTACTCCGGCAGGGGGGAGACCCAGTACTTC; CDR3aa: CASSYSGRGETQYF
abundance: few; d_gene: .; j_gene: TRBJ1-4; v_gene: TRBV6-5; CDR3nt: TGTGCCAGCAGTTACTTACAGGGAACTAATGAAAAACTGTTTTTT; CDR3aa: CASSYLQGTNEKLFF
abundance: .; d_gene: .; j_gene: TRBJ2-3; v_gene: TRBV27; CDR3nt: TGTGCCAGCAGGCGAAATAGCGGCACTAGCACAGATACGCAGTATTTT; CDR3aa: CASRRNSGTSTDTQYF
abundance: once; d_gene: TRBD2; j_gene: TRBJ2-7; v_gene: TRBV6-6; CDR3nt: TGTGCCAGCCTGGAGCTAGCGGGGTCCTACGAGCAGTACTTC; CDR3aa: CASLELAGSYEQYF
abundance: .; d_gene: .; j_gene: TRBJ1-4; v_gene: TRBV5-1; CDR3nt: TGCGCCAGCAGCTTGGGGTCTGCAACTAATGAAAAACTGTTTTTT; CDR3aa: CASSLGSATNEKLFF
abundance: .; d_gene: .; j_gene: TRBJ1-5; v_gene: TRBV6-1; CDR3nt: TGTGCCAGCAGTGAAGTAGGGAAGGGTCAGCCCCAGCATTTT; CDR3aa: CASSEVGKGQPQHF
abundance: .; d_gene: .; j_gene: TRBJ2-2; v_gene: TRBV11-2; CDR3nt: TGTGCCAGCGACGGGGTCCCCGGCAGAGCGAACACCGGGGAGCTGTTTTTT; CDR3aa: CASDGVPGRANTGELFF
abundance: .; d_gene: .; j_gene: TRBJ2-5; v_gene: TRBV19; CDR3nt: TGTGCCAGTAGTATAGATCGCCAACAAGAGACCCAGTACTTC; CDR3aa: CASSIDRQQETQYF
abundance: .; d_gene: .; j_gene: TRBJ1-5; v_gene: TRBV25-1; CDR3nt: TGTGCCAGCAGTGAAGGAAAGCAGCCCCAGCATTTT; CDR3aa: CASSEGKQPQHF
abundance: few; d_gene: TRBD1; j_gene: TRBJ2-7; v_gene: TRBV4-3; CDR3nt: TGCGCCAGCAGCCAAGTCCTCGGCGGAGGGACAGGGGTAACCTACGAGCAGTACTTC; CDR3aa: CASSQVLGGGTGVTYEQYF
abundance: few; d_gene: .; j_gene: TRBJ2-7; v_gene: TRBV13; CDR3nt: TGTGCCAGCAGCTTACAGGGAGGACCGGAAAACGAACCGGCGCAGTACTTC; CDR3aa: CASSLQGGPENEPAQYF
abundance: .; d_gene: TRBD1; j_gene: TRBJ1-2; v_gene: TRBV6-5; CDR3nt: TGTACCAGCAGCCGACGACAGGGCTCCGGCGGCTACACCTTC; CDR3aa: CTSSRRQGSGGYTF
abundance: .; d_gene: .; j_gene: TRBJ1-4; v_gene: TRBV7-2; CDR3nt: TGTGCCAGTCGGGCGCGGGGGCAGAATGAAAAACTGTTTTTT; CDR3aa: CASRARGQNEKLFF
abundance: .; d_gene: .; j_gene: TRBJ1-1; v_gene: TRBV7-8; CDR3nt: TGTGCCAGCAGCTCCCAGAGAGACACTGAAGCTTTCTTT; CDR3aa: CASSSQRDTEAFF
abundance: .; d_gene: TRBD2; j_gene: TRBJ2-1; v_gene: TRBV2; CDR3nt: TGTGCCAGCAGTCCTAGGACTAGCCCCACCGGTGAGCAGTTCTTC; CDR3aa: CASSPRTSPTGEQFF
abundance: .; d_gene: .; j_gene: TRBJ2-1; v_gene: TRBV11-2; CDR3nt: TGTGCCAGCAGCTTATTTGGGAGCGAGCAGTTCTTC; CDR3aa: CASSLFGSEQFF
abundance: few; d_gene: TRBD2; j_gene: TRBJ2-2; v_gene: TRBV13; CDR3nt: TGTGCCAGCAGCTCCCCCGCGGGGGAAGCGGCCGGGGAGCTGTTTTTT; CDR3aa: CASSSPAGEAAGELFF